This T cell receptor (beta chain) was recorded in a study of blood T cell repertoires in COVID-19. Study context: Spain, Italy and the United States supplied samples that represented acute and convalescent COVID-19. T cells, B-cell-depleted T cells, or PBMCs provided the cDNA or gDNA that served as material.

The CDR3 sequence is 15 residues long. Unmatched junction bases numbered 6, after V lost 1 base and J lost 4 bases. Per the germline V gene, CDR1 is SGHTA and CDR2 is FQGNSA. In the original processing: Reference gene primer amplification yielded estimated nucleated cell counts. Clones were read by immunoSEQ multiplex PCR, and TCRdb kept only the in-frame ones, dropping some. The V and J calls and the clone size are those of that table, but D and trimming were determined from the DNA. The data show approximately 170,000 clones, roughly 91% seen once. The source material was peripheral blood. V and J are TRBV7-2 and TRBJ2-5; 7 bases align to TRBD1. The clonotype originates from a man aged 50-60 years who had recovered from COVID-19. CDR3 residues: CASSLETGWGETQYF. CDR3 in DNA: TGTGCCAGCAGCTTAGAGACAGGGTGGGGAGAGACCCAGTACTTC.